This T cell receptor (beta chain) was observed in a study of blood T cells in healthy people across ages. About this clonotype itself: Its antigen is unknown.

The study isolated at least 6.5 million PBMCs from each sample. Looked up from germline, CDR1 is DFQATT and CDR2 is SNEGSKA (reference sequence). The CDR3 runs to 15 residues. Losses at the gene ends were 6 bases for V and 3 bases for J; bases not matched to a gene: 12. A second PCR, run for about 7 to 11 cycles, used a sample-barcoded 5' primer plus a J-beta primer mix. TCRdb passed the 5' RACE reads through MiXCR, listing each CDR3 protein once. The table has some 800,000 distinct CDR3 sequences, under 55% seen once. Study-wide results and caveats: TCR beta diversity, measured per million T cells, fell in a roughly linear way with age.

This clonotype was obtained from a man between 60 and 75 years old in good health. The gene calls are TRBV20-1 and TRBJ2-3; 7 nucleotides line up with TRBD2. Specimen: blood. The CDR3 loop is CSASGTAGSTDTQYF. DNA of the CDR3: TGCAGTGCGAGCGGTACAGCGGGGTCTACAGATACGCAGTATTTT.